This TCR beta chain came from a study of identical twins. Everyone who donated was a healthy Caucasian. Unique molecular identifiers were in the cDNA, with template-switch universal primer binding. TCRdb independently ran MiXCR on the 5' RACE reads; one entry per CDR3 protein. Among some 900,000 distinct CDR3 sequences listed, 9% to 15% were seen once. General study results and limits: Out-of-frame alpha sequences common to twins were enriched for low generation probability.

Germline-derived CDR1 and CDR2 are ENHRY and SYGVKD. The CDR3 contains 11 residues. V was shortened by 6 bases and J by 4 bases, with 4 bases between the two germline ends. In this sample, this clonotype turned up a few times. Antigen: not known. The data also belong to a second study, concerning yellow fever vaccine responses in identical twins. This second study says: Reports say the vaccine T cell response in twins looked partly convergent and partly personalized.

This clonotype originated in a woman younger than 30 in good health. This chain links TRBV10-3 with TRBJ1-5; D not resolved. Material: PBMCs. CDR3 DNA sequence: TGTGCCATCAGGCGAAATCAGCCCCAGCATTTT. Its protein is CAIRRNQPQHF.